This is a list of T cell receptor beta chains from one sample in a study of vaccination effects on CD4 cells after COVID-19. For these TCRs, the target antigens are not known. Data came from immunoSEQ multiplex PCR; TCRdb stores just in-frame clones and leaves some out. The top ten clones hold 10% to 15% of a sample with about 22,000 clones, approximately 70% of them seen once. The sequencing here drew on CD4+ T cells from PBMCs cultured with HCoV-229E spike peptides, taken before COVID-19 vaccination. Every receptor here comes from a human donor who received a COVID-19 vaccine. The CDR3 runs from the conserved cysteine through the conserved F or W. Each record gives: J gene, clone size, V gene, D gene, CDR3 length, CDR3 DNA, CDR3 protein. The D gene is left open where the match is weak. Clone size is shown for a subset of rows, as once, few, many or a class of expanded clone.

>TRBJ2-1|NA|TRBV27|TRBD1|15
TGTGCCAGCAGTTTAGAGGACAGGGGGCCCCGTGAGCAGTTCTTC
CASSLEDRGPREQFF
>TRBJ1-1|NA|TRBV6-2/TRBV6-3|NA|16
TGTGCCAGCAGTTACTCCCTGGCAGGTCCGAACACTGAAGCTTTCTTT
CASSYSLAGPNTEAFF
>TRBJ2-7|NA|TRBV30|NA|10
TGTGCCTGGCGTAGTTACGAGCAGTACTTC
CAWRSYEQYF
>TRBJ2-7|NA|TRBV29-1|NA|12
TGCAGCGTGGGGGGTGAGGGCCACGAGCAGTACTTC
CSVGGEGHEQYF
>TRBJ1-3|NA|TRBV20-1|NA|14
TGCAGTGCTAGTAGGGCAGGGGCTGGAAACACCATATATTTT
CSASRAGAGNTIYF
>TRBJ1-6|few|TRBV7-2|NA|15
TGTGCCAGCAGCTTCGCAGGGGTATATAATTCACCCCTCCACTTT
CASSFAGVYNSPLHF
>TRBJ2-5|few|TRBV12-3/TRBV12-4|NA|12
TGTGCCAGCAGTGCCACCCCATGGACCCAGTACTTC
CASSATPWTQYF
>TRBJ2-1|NA|TRBV27|NA|15
TGTGCCAGCAGTTTAGCCTTCGGGGGAGACAATGAGCAGTTCTTC
CASSLAFGGDNEQFF
>TRBJ2-1|NA|TRBV19|TRBD1|17
TGTGCCAGTACCATTGGAGAATACAGGGGTTCCTACAATGAGCAGTTCTTC
CASTIGEYRGSYNEQFF
>TRBJ2-3|NA|TRBV10-3|NA|14
TGTGCCATCCGCTCCAGCGTCGGCACAGATACGCAGTATTTT
CAIRSSVGTDTQYF
>TRBJ2-3|NA|TRBV3-1/TRBV3-2|NA|14
TGTGCCAGCAGCCAAGGCAGAGGTAGGGCTACGCAGTATTTT
CASSQGRGRATQYF
>TRBJ2-1|NA|TRBV18|NA|15
TGTGCCAGCTCACCACCGGGGCTGGGGGCCCATGAGCAGTTCTTC
CASSPPGLGAHEQFF
>TRBJ1-3|NA|TRBV19|NA|13
TGTGCCAGTAGTGTGGAGGGTGGAAACACCATATATTTT
CASSVEGGNTIYF
>TRBJ1-5|NA|TRBV3-1/TRBV3-2|NA|15
TGTGCCAGCAGCCAATGGACCGGGGACAATCAGCCCCAGCATTTT
CASSQWTGDNQPQHF
>TRBJ1-2|once|TRBV18|NA|17
TGTGCCAGCTCACCTTTAACAGGCAAGAGAACTAACTATGGCTACACCTTC
CASSPLTGKRTNYGYTF
>TRBJ1-3|NA|TRBV3-1/TRBV3-2|NA|15
TGTGCCAGCAGCCCACCCCTGATCTCTGGAAACACCATATATTTT
CASSPPLISGNTIYF
>TRBJ2-3|NA|TRBV9|TRBD2|17
TGTGCCAGCAGCGTAGCAGCGGTAGCGGGACACACAGATACGCAGTATTTT
CASSVAAVAGHTDTQYF
>TRBJ2-5|NA|TRBV4-2|NA|15
TGTGCCAGCAGCCAAGATAGGACTAACCAAGAGACCCAGTACTTC
CASSQDRTNQETQYF
>TRBJ2-5|NA|TRBV3-1/TRBV3-2|NA|13
TGTGCCAGCAGCGCGAGACCTGGGTGGACCCAGTACTTC
CASSARPGWTQYF
>TRBJ2-1|NA|TRBV5-1|NA|14
TGCGCCAGCAGCTTAGGGACGACCAGTAGTGAGCAGTTCTTC
CASSLGTTSSEQFF
>TRBJ1-1|NA|TRBV10-3|NA|13
TGTGCCATCAACCGACAAATGAACACTGAAGCTTTCTTT
CAINRQMNTEAFF
>TRBJ2-7|once|TRBV5-1|TRBD1|17
TGCGCCAGCAGCACAAGATCGGGACAGGGCTTCCCCTACGAGCAGTACTTC
CASSTRSGQGFPYEQYF
>TRBJ2-1|NA|TRBV7-2|NA|15
TGTGCCAGCAGCTTAGGTAGGGGGATTTACAATGAGCAGTTCTTC
CASSLGRGIYNEQFF
>TRBJ2-6|NA|TRBV6-5|NA|13
TGTGCCAGCACGTACTCTGGGGCCAACGTCCTGACTTTC
CASTYSGANVLTF
>TRBJ2-5|NA|TRBV4-1|NA|13
TGCGCCAGCAGCCAAGGGGCCCAAGAGACCCAGTACTTC
CASSQGAQETQYF
>TRBJ1-2|NA|TRBV19|NA|12
TGTGCCAGTAGTATAGACCTCGATGGCTACACCTTC
CASSIDLDGYTF
>TRBJ2-2|NA|TRBV2|TRBD1|14
TGTGCCAGCGGGGGGGACAGGGGCACCGGGGAGCTGTTTTTT
CASGGDRGTGELFF
>TRBJ2-2|few|TRBV2|NA|16
TGTGCCAGCAGTGAAATTGAGGTGGCGAACACCGGGGAGCTGTTTTTT
CASSEIEVANTGELFF
>TRBJ2-7|NA|TRBV12-3/TRBV12-4|TRBD2|12
TGTGCCAGCAGTCCGAGTAGCGGGAGCAGGTACTTC
CASSPSSGSRYF
>TRBJ1-5|NA|TRBV21-1|NA|14
TGTGCCAGCCGGGGGCCAGGACAAAATCAGCCCCAGCATTTT
CASRGPGQNQPQHF
>TRBJ2-6|once|TRBV3-1/TRBV3-2|TRBD2|19
TGTGCCAGCAGCCAAGGGGGTGGGGCGGGAGTCTTTGGGGCCAACGTCCTGACCTTC
CASSQGGGAGVFGANVLTF
>TRBJ2-5|NA|TRBV2|TRBD2|14
TGTGCCAGCAGGACTGCGGGGGGTTCGGAGACCCAGTACTTC
CASRTAGGSETQYF
>TRBJ2-1|NA|TRBV5-1|TRBD2|16
TGCGCCAGCAGCTTGGGACTAGCGGGAGGGCAAAATGAGCAGTTCTTC
CASSLGLAGGQNEQFF
>TRBJ2-2|NA|TRBV19|NA|14
TGTGCCAGTAGTTTGGGGGCGCGCACCGGGGAGCTGTTTTTT
CASSLGARTGELFF
>TRBJ2-7|NA|TRBV6-2/TRBV6-3|NA|12
TGTGCCAGCAGTTTGCCTAGCCACGAGCAGTACTTC
CASSLPSHEQYF
>TRBJ1-2|NA|TRBV10-1|NA|13
TGCGCCAGCAGCCCGGGACAAGACTATGGCTACACCTTC
CASSPGQDYGYTF
>TRBJ1-2|NA|TRBV27|TRBD1|14
TGTGCCAGCAGTGAAAGGGACAGGAACTATGGCTACACCTTC
CASSERDRNYGYTF
>TRBJ2-7|NA|TRBV11-3|NA|13
TGTGCCAGCAGCTTAGATCCCGGTGACGGGCAGTACTTC
CASSLDPGDGQYF
>TRBJ2-5|NA|TRBV7-2|TRBD1|13
TGTGCCAGCAGCAATGGGGACAGAGAGACCCAGTACTTC
CASSNGDRETQYF
>TRBJ1-3|NA|TRBV7-9|NA|11
TGTGCCAGCAGCTTATTCGGCACCATATATTTT
CASSLFGTIYF
>TRBJ1-2|NA|TRBV6-5|TRBD1|13
TGTGCCAGCAGTACAGGGGTTGGCTATGGCTACACCTTC
CASSTGVGYGYTF
>TRBJ2-5|NA|TRBV6-2/TRBV6-3|TRBD2|18
TGTGCCAGCAGTCAACGACTAGCGGGGGGCCTTAGTCGGGAGACCCAGTACTTC
CASSQRLAGGLSRETQYF
>TRBJ2-1|NA|TRBV6-5|TRBD2|14
TGTGCCAGCAGAAGCGGGGCTATCGACAATGAGCAGTTCTTC
CASRSGAIDNEQFF
>TRBJ2-6|few|TRBV19|NA|15
TGTGCCAGTATCCAGGGGGAGGCTGGGGCCAACGTCCTGACTTTC
CASIQGEAGANVLTF
>TRBJ2-7|NA|TRBV18|NA|13
TGTGCCAGCTCACCACCTGCGCGGGTCGGGCAGTACTTC
CASSPPARVGQYF
>TRBJ1-4|NA|TRBV2|TRBD1|13
TGTGCCAGCAGCGCTGACAGGGTTGAAAAACTGTTTTTT
CASSADRVEKLFF
>TRBJ1-4|NA|TRBV5-4|NA|16
TGTGCCAGCAGTTCATTTGCCCTGGGGGGGGGTGAAAAACTGTTTTTT
CASSSFALGGGEKLFF